The source of this TCR beta chain is a study of blood T cell repertoires in COVID-19. Study information: COVID-19 samples collected from the United States, Italy and Spain covered acute and convalescent phases. PBMCs, B-cell-depleted T cells, or T cells provided the cDNA or gDNA that made up the material.

In the study's own analysis: Amplification with reference gene primers provided the estimates of nucleated cell counts. Data came from immunoSEQ multiplex PCR; TCRdb stores just in-frame clones and leaves some out. V, J and clone size reflect that table, while D and trimming were determined from the DNA. In the table there are 150,000 to 200,000 clones, under 90% of which are singletons. After removal of 6 bases from V and 0 bases from J, the junction contained 2 bases not matched to a gene. The CDR3 is made up of 14 amino acids. Germline V gene sequence: CDR1 WSHSY, CDR2 SAAADI. Seattle's cohort entered during active infection and was followed longitudinally.

The chain employs TRBV10-2 and TRBJ2-1; 7 positions agree with TRBD1. The source is a person aged 70 to 85 with COVID-19, enrolled during active disease. The specimen was peripheral blood. The CDR3 loop reads CASRNRGSYNEQFF. CDR3 DNA: TGCGCCAGCAGAAACAGGGGCTCCTACAATGAGCAGTTCTTC.